This is a list of T cell receptor beta chains from one sample in a study of control samples from healthy donors and cancer patients. Assay: immunoSEQ multiplex PCR; the TCRdb copy retains only in-frame clones and omits some. The top ten hold 4.9% of the sample, which has under 150,000 clones, around nine tenths seen once. What was sequenced was blood. The source is a man aged 25 to 40 in good health. CDR3s include the opening cysteine and the closing phenylalanine or tryptophan.

j_call v_call cdr3_aa
TRBJ1-4 TRBV5-8 CASSPPGRLSEKLFF
TRBJ2-2 TRBV19 CASSAGGNTGELFF
TRBJ2-7 TRBV4-1 CASSLLAGSYEQYF
TRBJ2-7 TRBV6-5 CASSRETGAYEQYF
TRBJ1-2 TRBV11-3 CASSLDLAQGAYGYTF
TRBJ2-7 TRBV19 CASSTTGVGSYEQYF
TRBJ2-7 TRBV13 CASSRGRGKDYEQYF
TRBJ2-3 TRBV7-2 CASRFFGTAITDTQYF
TRBJ1-2 TRBV6-5 CASTGDRANYGYTF
TRBJ2-7 TRBV24-1 CATSPSDKAYEQYF
TRBJ1-5 TRBV4-2 CASSQDGQGNQPQHF
TRBJ2-1 TRBV7-2 CASSLELQAYNEQFF
TRBJ2-6 TRBV4-2 CASSHPRDSGRPGANVLTF
TRBJ2-2 TRBV5-6 CASSLDRENTGELFF
TRBJ1-2 TRBV5-6 CASSFQVRGYTF
TRBJ1-3 TRBV5-1 CASSLAQGKAGNTIYF
TRBJ1-2 TRBV7-2 CASSPDRGGYGYTF
TRBJ2-1 TRBV20-1 CSASGIGLAGGGEQFF
TRBJ1-3 TRBV12-5 CASGFWDSDGNTIYF
TRBJ2-7 TRBV10-3 CAISGGPAKAHEQYF
TRBJ2-7 TRBV6-5 CASRQIGAYEQYF
TRBJ1-1 TRBV5-1 CASSLAVSSLQAGTEAFF
TRBJ2-3 TRBV7-2 CASSLEGLAGVDTQYF
TRBJ2-3 TRBV27 CASSLSRGVGTDTQYF
TRBJ2-5 TRBV7-2 CASRLGLGEETQYF
TRBJ2-5 TRBV19 CASSMSGGGETQYF
TRBJ2-1 TRBV30 CAWWVGGSSYNEQFF
TRBJ2-2 TRBV14 CASSRRGTSNTGELFF
TRBJ1-3 TRBV6-6 CASSPMWDRGLFGNTIYF
TRBJ2-7 TRBV24-1 CATSEGGIYEQYF
TRBJ1-2 TRBV3-1/TRBV3-2 CASSATGTNSVGYGYTF
TRBJ1-5 TRBV18 CASSSGNSNQPQHF
TRBJ2-7 TRBV6-5 CASSYNAYEQYF
TRBJ2-7 TRBV19 CASKDTLLSYEQYF
TRBJ1-1 TRBV5-4 CASSLGAATGRGTEAFF
TRBJ2-7 TRBV9 CASSPHKGRPFGEQYF
TRBJ2-3 TRBV7-8 CASSLAVRTSTDTQYF
TRBJ2-5 TRBV15 CATSRASGGQETQYF
TRBJ1-4 TRBV27 CASSQRWQGGEKLFF
TRBJ2-5 TRBV24-1 CATSATGAVEETQYF
TRBJ2-7 TRBV9 CASSVGEGEGYEQYF
TRBJ2-2 TRBV6-5 CASSPKRHTGELFF